One sample yielded the 20 T cell receptor beta chains listed below, sequenced in a study of CD8 T cells in Susac syndrome. The authors reverse transcribed roughly 0.5 to 1 ug RNA with random hexamers. TCRdb used MiXCR to reprocess the immunoSEQ multiplex PCR reads, holding one entry per CDR3 protein. This table holds about 200,000 distinct CDR3 sequences, approximately 95% found once. Sequences were obtained from CD4+ T cells from PBMCs. These receptors were obtained from a human donor in good health.

This clonotype was seen more than once but under ten times. CDR3 sequence (DNA): TGTGCCAGCAGTTTTGGGGATCAGCCCCAGCATTTT. This gives the protein CASSFGDQPQHF. The rearrangement joins TRBV12-3 or TRBV12-4 to TRBJ1-5; D is undetermined. Trimming left V 3 bases short and J 5 bases short, with 5 bases between. CDR3 length: 12 amino acids.

The rearrangement links TRBV5-6 to TRBJ2-4; D is undetermined. This CDR3 is built from 11 residues. Germline V gene lookup returns CDR1 SGHDT and CDR2 YYEEEE. V lost 2 bases to trimming and J lost 11 bases, with 8 bases between them. The chain's CDR3 is CASSLKGFQYF. The CDR3, as DNA: TGTGCCAGCAGCTTAAAGGGTTTTCAGTACTTC.

The rearrangement joins TRBV29-1 to TRBJ2-2; 9 bases are a match to TRBD1. Germline CDR1 and CDR2: SQVTM and ANQGSEA. The J segment lost 3 bases and the V segment lost 4 bases, leaving 3 bases of the junction unmatched. This CDR3 has 14 residues. CDR3 DNA: TGCAGCGTTGTACAGGGGGCGGACACCGGGGAGCTGTTTTTT. It translates to CSVVQGADTGELFF.

V and J are TRBV20-1 and TRBJ1-2; TRBD1 matches at 9 bases. Germline values: CDR1 DFQATT, CDR2 SNEGSKA (reference sequence). V lost 5 bases to trimming and J lost 8 bases; unmatched junction nucleotides: 12. This CDR3 spans 14 amino acids. CDR3 amino acids: CSAPSLQGAFGYTF. The CDR3 nucleotides are TGCAGTGCTCCCTCTCTACAGGGGGCCTTCGGCTACACCTTC.

The rearrangement links TRBV20-1 to TRBJ1-1; D remains ambiguous. Trimming pared 6 bases from V and 1 base from J, leaving 15 bases between. The CDR3 has 14 amino acids. The V gene's germline CDR1 is DFQATT and CDR2 SNEGSKA (reference sequence). Here the CDR3 reads CSAQARLGNTEAFF. DNA of the CDR3: TGCAGTGCCCAGGCAAGGTTGGGGAACACTGAAGCTTTCTTT.

The chain couples TRBV20-1 to TRBJ1-1; tentatively, D is TRBD1 (5 bases). With 7 bases removed from V and 0 bases from J, the gap between germline ends came to 12 bases. The V gene's germline CDR1 is DFQATT and CDR2 SNEGSKA (reference sequence). This CDR3 has 13 amino acids. The CDR3 DNA reads TGCAGTGTCCCGGGACGGATGAACACTGAAGCTTTCTTT. Translated: CSVPGRMNTEAFF.

The gene calls are TRBV18 and TRBJ2-2; D is undetermined. CDR1 and CDR2 (germline): KGHSH, LQKENI. The CDR3 is 15 amino acids. Trimming took off 6 bases at V and 0 bases at J, with 11 bases between the two ends. For the CDR3, the DNA is TGTGCCAGCTCCCCCCGTCAGGCGAACACCGGGGAGCTGTTTTTT. As protein: CASSPRQANTGELFF.

V usage is TRBV20-1 and J usage is TRBJ2-2, with D perhaps TRBD2 (6 bases). The germline V gene has CDR1 DFQATT and CDR2 SNEGSKA (reference sequence). The CDR3 is 12 amino acids. V was shortened by 6 bases and J by 1 base, with 6 bases between the two germline ends. The CDR3 protein is CSAGGNTGELFF. DNA for the CDR3: TGCAGTGCGGGGGGGAACACCGGGGAGCTGTTTTTT.

The V and J genes are TRBV29-1 and TRBJ1-1; D remains ambiguous. This CDR3 spans 11 amino acids. Trimming removed 8 bases from V and 4 bases from J, with 11 bases in between. Germline CDR1 SQVTM, CDR2 ANQGSEA. The CDR3 sequence: CSSAPVTEAFF. For the CDR3, the DNA is TGCAGCTCCGCGCCGGTCACTGAAGCTTTCTTT.

The chain combines TRBV5-1 with TRBJ1-6; D is ambiguous. Trimming removed 1 base at V and 8 bases at J, with 13 bases between. Per germline, CDR1 SGHRS and CDR2 YFSETQ. CDR3 length: 15 residues. The CDR3 sequence: CASSLTSIQDSPLHF. CDR3 DNA sequence: TGCGCCAGCAGCTTGACCTCGATACAAGATTCACCCCTCCACTTT.

The chain uses TRBV20-1 and TRBJ2-1; TRBD2 aligns across 8 bases. CDR3 length: 12 residues. Germline lookup yields CDR1 DFQATT and CDR2 SNEGSKA (reference sequence). V dropped 3 bases and J dropped 10; count of bases not matched to a gene: 5. The CDR3 region has the DNA TGCAGTGCTAGCGGGAGGGCCGGCGAGCAGTTCTTC. This encodes CSASGRAGEQFF.

This chain joins TRBV6-2 or TRBV6-3 and TRBJ1-1, with D unclear. The CDR3 sequence is 13 residues long. Germline V CDR1 and CDR2: MNHEY, SVGEGT. Deletions cut 6 bases from V and 3 bases from J, with 11 bases between. The chain's CDR3 is CASSPGSYTEAFF. CDR3 DNA sequence: TGTGCCAGCAGCCCTGGGAGTTACACTGAAGCTTTCTTT.

This rearrangement joins TRBV20-1 to TRBJ2-1, with unresolved D. Trimming took off 8 bases at V and 0 bases at J, with 17 bases between the two ends. The CDR3 length is 15 residues. Germline-derived CDR1 and CDR2 are DFQATT and SNEGSKA (reference sequence). CDR3 bases: TGCAGTCCGGGTGTCCCGGGCGGCTCCTACAATGAGCAGTTCTTC. Its protein is CSPGVPGGSYNEQFF.

The chain links TRBV20-1 to TRBJ1-5; D may be TRBD1 (6 bases). The CDR3 spans 12 residues. Trimming pared 5 bases from V and 11 bases from J, leaving 16 bases between. Germline V gene data show CDR1 as DFQATT and CDR2 as SNEGSKA (reference sequence). CDR3 DNA sequence: TGCAGTGCTGGGGAGGGGGATTGGGCCCAGCATTTT. Protein product: CSAGEGDWAQHF.

V usage is TRBV3-1 and J usage is TRBJ2-7; TRBD1 agrees at 9 bases. This CDR3 region has 15 residues. Germline V lookup: CDR1 LGHDT, CDR2 YNNKEL (reference sequence). Losses at the gene ends were 1 base for V and 4 bases for J; bases not matched to a gene: 5. For the CDR3, the DNA is TGTGCCAGCAGCCAAGGGACAGGGGCCCCTTACGAGCAGTACGTC. This encodes CASSQGTGAPYEQYV.

This clonotype has only one observation. The chain is built from TRBV13 and TRBJ2-7; D might be TRBD2 (6 bases). The V end lost 0 bases, the J end lost 6 bases, and 6 bases lay between the germline ends. This CDR3 is 12 amino acids long. Germline V gene data show CDR1 as PRHDT and CDR2 as FYEKMQ (reference sequence). The CDR3 DNA reads TGTGCCAGCAGCTTAGGCGGGGGCGAGCAGTACGTC. This translates into CASSLGGGEQYV.

The J gene is TRBJ2-1, the V gene TRBV29-1; TRBD1 aligns across 7 bases. The CDR3 loop spans 16 amino acids. The J segment lost 1 base and the V segment lost 1 base, leaving 7 bases of the junction unmatched. Germline V gives CDR1 SQVTM, CDR2 ANQGSEA. CDR3 protein: CSVEGRGTASYNEQFF. The DNA of the CDR3 is TGCAGCGTTGAAGGTCGTGGGACAGCTTCCTACAATGAGCAGTTCTTC.

V is TRBV20-1 and J is TRBJ1-1, with a tentative D call TRBD1 (5 bases). The CDR3 is 13 amino acids. In germline, CDR1 is DFQATT, CDR2 SNEGSKA (reference sequence). Trimming cost V 4 bases and J 5 bases, with 14 bases left between them. The CDR3 sequence: CSAKYGGGTEAFF. In nucleotides, the CDR3 is TGCAGTGCTAAGTACGGGGGAGGTACTGAAGCTTTCTTT.

V usage is TRBV7-2 and J usage is TRBJ2-2; tentatively, D is TRBD1 (5 bases). Germline V gene lookup returns CDR1 SGHTA and CDR2 FQGNSA. Trimming left V 5 bases short and J 5 bases short, with 18 bases between. CDR3 length: 16 amino acids. The CDR3 reads CASSQQDGPWTGELFF. Here the CDR3 DNA reads TGTGCCAGCAGCCAACAGGATGGGCCGTGGACCGGGGAGCTGTTTTTT.

This rearrangement joins TRBV5-1 to TRBJ2-4; TRBD2 matches 7 bases. Germline values: CDR1 SGHRS, CDR2 YFSETQ. The CDR3 has 15 residues. J gave up 6 bases and V 2 bases, and 8 bases lay outside the gene matches. The CDR3 reads CASSLGRAEGNIQYF. Here the CDR3 DNA reads TGCGCCAGCAGCTTAGGGAGGGCAGAAGGAAACATTCAGTACTTC.